This T cell receptor (beta chain) derives from a study of shared clonotypes between healthy human individuals. At the level of the study: Each donor had three CD4 naive, three CD4 memory, two CD8 naive and one CD8 memory plate. Study results and limitations: Blood was the only sampled material, and tissue repertoires likely differ. The authors expected sequencing depth to affect clonotype sharing among donors.

This clone was detected only once. The antigen is not known. Germline V lookup: CDR1 MDHEN, CDR2 SYDVKM. Trimming removed 8 bases from V and 3 bases from J; junction bases left unmatched: 7. The CDR3 extends over 14 amino acids. The repertoire was sequenced with immunoSEQ multiplex PCR; TCRdb's copy has only in-frame clones and lacks some. The sample holds more than 400,000 clones; 90% to 96% are singletons and the top ten take about 0.059%. The source of this sequence is a woman aged 25 to 39 in good health. The chain employs TRBV28 and TRBJ2-7, with 10 bases identical to TRBD2. Sequencing was carried out using naive CD4+ T cells sorted from blood. Subset here: CD45RA+ positively selected. This CDR3 reads CASLPGLANYEQYF. The CDR3 DNA reads TGTGCCAGCTTACCGGGACTAGCGAACTACGAGCAGTACTTC.